Shown below are 31 T cell receptor beta chains from a single sample sequenced in a study of PD-1 blockade in classical Hodgkin lymphoma. Time point given: cycle 4 day 1 (C4D1), after more than five weeks of nivolumab. Relapses following autologous stem cell transplantation were seen in all patients, with brentuximab vedotin exposure varying. TCRdb's table, derived via immunoSEQ multiplex PCR, lists solely in-frame clones and lacks some. Altogether roughly 50,000 clones are present, about nine tenths being singletons, with the ten largest covering approximately 6.9%. The input for sequencing was peripheral blood mononuclear cells (PBMCs), taken before the fourth cycle of nivolumab. The origin of the receptors is a human donor with classical Hodgkin lymphoma.

The gene calls are TRBV7-9 and TRBJ2-5; D uncertain. CDR3 length: 15 amino acids. The V end was cut by 7 bases, the J end by 0 bases, with 15 bases between. From germline, CDR1 is SEHNR and CDR2 FQNEAQ (reference sequence). CDR3 region: CASTPRGLDQETQYF. The CDR3 coding sequence is TGTGCCAGCACCCCCCGAGGTTTGGACCAAGAGACCCAGTACTTC. Complete variable domain (other parts from reference TRBV7-9 and TRBJ2-5): DTGVSQNPRHKITKRGQNVTFRCDPISEHNRLYWYRQTLGQGPEFLTYFQNEAQLEKSRLLSDRFSAERPKGSFSTLEIQRTEQGDSAMYLCASTPRGLDQETQYFGPGTRLLVL.

This clone was picked up a small number of times. The rearrangement joins TRBV6-4 to TRBJ2-1; 8 nucleotides align to TRBD2. Germline V CDR1 and CDR2: MRHNA, SNTAGT. The CDR3 spans 15 residues. Germline trimming cut 0 bases from V and 10 bases from J; bases unmatched to any gene: 8. The CDR3 loop reads CASSDSSGAAEEQFF. Written as DNA, the CDR3 is TGTGCCAGCAGTGACTCTAGCGGGGCCGCGGAAGAGCAGTTCTTC.

This chain connects TRBV7-2 to TRBJ2-1; 12 nucleotides match TRBD2. Germline V gene lookup returns CDR1 SGHTA and CDR2 FQGNSA. V lost 4 bases, J lost 8 bases, and 9 bases stayed unmatched. CDR3 size: 16 residues. The CDR3 DNA reads TGTGCCAGCAGCTCGGCTAGCGGGGGGGCCGGCTATGAGCAGTTCTTC. This translates into CASSSASGGAGYEQFF.

The chain is built from TRBV5-1 and TRBJ2-7; possibly TRBD1 for D (6 bases). V was pared by 7 bases and J by 5 bases, with 22 bases between. The length of the CDR3 is 15 residues. In germline, CDR1 is SGHRS, CDR2 YFSETQ. CDR3 nucleotides: TGCGCCAGCGGGGACACGGGATTACCGGGCAACGAGCAGTACTTC. It yields the protein CASGDTGLPGNEQYF.

The V and J genes are TRBV4-2 and TRBJ2-5; D may be TRBD1 or TRBD2 (6 bases each). The CDR3 has 14 residues. Per the germline V gene, CDR1 is LGHNA and CDR2 is YNFKEQ. V shed 4 bases and J shed 1 base, with 10 bases lying between them. The CDR3 loop reads CASSRRGPQETQYF. The CDR3, as DNA: TGTGCCAGCAGCCGCCGGGGGCCCCAAGAGACCCAGTACTTC.

The chain combines TRBV7-3 with TRBJ1-4; D is uncertain. CDR1 SGHTA and CDR2 FQGTGA come from the germline V gene. The V end was cut by 1 base, the J end by 0 bases, with 12 bases between. The CDR3 runs to 17 residues. The CDR3 protein is CASSLIPGSPTNEKLFF. CDR3 bases: TGTGCCAGCAGCTTAATTCCGGGTTCGCCAACTAATGAAAAACTGTTTTTT. Full variable domain (outside the CDR3, taken from reference TRBV7-3 and TRBJ1-4): GAGVSQTPSNKVTEKGKYVELRCDPISGHTALYWYRQSLGQGPEFLIYFQGTGAADDSGLPNDRFFAVRPEGSVSTLKIQRTERGDSAVYLCASSLIPGSPTNEKLFFGSGTQLSVL.

This chain links TRBV27 with TRBJ1-1, with D uncertain. Germline V CDR1 and CDR2: MNHEY, SMNVEV (reference sequence). V lost 5 bases and J 6 bases, leaving 16 bases between the germline ends. The CDR3 loop spans 14 amino acids. CDR3 residues: CASSPTGLGAEAFF. DNA of the CDR3: TGTGCCAGCAGTCCGACTGGCCTAGGCGCTGAAGCTTTCTTT.

The chain joins TRBV11-2 to TRBJ1-1; D is ambiguous. The CDR3 consists of 14 residues. Trimming pared 1 base from V and 1 base from J, leaving 7 bases between. The germline V gene encodes CDR1 SGHAT and CDR2 FQNNGV. CDR3 residues: CASSLVRTNTEAFF. The CDR3, as DNA: TGTGCCAGCAGCTTAGTACGAACGAACACTGAAGCTTTCTTT.

The V call is TRBV27, the J call TRBJ2-2; 7 bases map to TRBD2. CDR1 is MNHEY and CDR2 is SMNVEV in the germline V gene (reference sequence). The CDR3 is 15 residues long. Trimming removed 9 bases from V and 2 bases from J; junction bases left unmatched: 9. CDR3: CASSLLAVNTGELFF. The CDR3 nucleotides are TGTGCCAGTTCTCTTCTAGCGGTCAACACCGGGGAGCTGTTTTTT.

The chain recombines TRBV14 with TRBJ2-2; TRBD1 is a possible D gene (6 bases). This CDR3 is built from 15 residues. From germline, CDR1 is SGHDN and CDR2 FVKESK. The V end was cut by 3 bases, the J end by 1 base, with 9 bases between. The CDR3 DNA follows: TGTGCCAGCAGCCACCTGGGACAGAACACCGGGGAGCTGTTTTTT. This translates into CASSHLGQNTGELFF.

This clone is a singleton in its sample. The genes are TRBV11-2 and TRBJ1-2, with 9 positions matching TRBD1. The junction had 6 bases not matched to a gene; V was cut back by 5 bases and J by 2 bases. The CDR3 length is 15 residues. From germline, CDR1 is SGHAT and CDR2 FQNNGV. The CDR3 coding sequence is TGTGCCAGCAGCCCCGGACAGGGGATAAACTATGGCTACACCTTC. This codes for CASSPGQGINYGYTF.

This clone was detected only once. The genes are TRBV10-1 and TRBJ2-5, with a possible D match to TRBD2 (5 bases). Trimming pared 0 bases from V and 7 bases from J, leaving 18 bases between. Germline CDR1 and CDR2: WNHNN and SYGVQD (reference sequence). This CDR3 comprises 16 residues. CDR3 bases: TGCGCCAGCAGTGAGTCGAAGCGGCGCTCGGAATTGACCCAGTACTTC. It specifies CASSESKRRSELTQYF.

The chain couples TRBV27 to TRBJ1-2; tentatively, D is TRBD1 (6 bases). CDR3 size: 12 residues. Looked up from germline, CDR1 is MNHEY and CDR2 is SMNVEV (reference sequence). The CDR3 nucleotides read TGTGCGAGCTGGGGGGGCAACTATGGCTACACCTTC. Translated: CASWGGNYGYTF.

The chain has TRBV27 and TRBJ1-1; a weak D match, TRBD1 (5 bases). V was cut by 3 bases and J by 6 bases, with 11 bases left in between. This CDR3 region has 13 residues. Germline-derived CDR1 and CDR2 are MNHEY and SMNVEV (reference sequence). CDR3 nucleotide sequence: TGTGCCAGCAGTTTTCGAGGGACCTCTGAAGCTTTCTTT. This encodes CASSFRGTSEAFF.

This chain connects TRBV28 to TRBJ2-7; possible D gene TRBD1, 5 bases. The CDR3 loop spans 13 amino acids. Germline CDR1 MDHEN, CDR2 SYDVKM. The V end was cut by 5 bases, the J end by 2 bases, with 10 bases between. The CDR3: CASSRQIPYEQYF. The CDR3 region has the DNA TGTGCCAGCAGTAGACAGATACCCTACGAGCAGTACTTC.

To note about this clone: Other DNA sequences in this sample translate to the same CDR3. The rearrangement links TRBV18 to TRBJ1-1, with a tentative D call TRBD1 (6 bases). The V gene's germline CDR1 is KGHSH and CDR2 LQKENI. The CDR3 consists of 14 residues. Trimming took 3 bases from V and 0 from J, leaving 8 bases between them. The CDR3 is CASSPDRMNTEAFF. CDR3 DNA sequence: TGTGCCAGCTCACCCGACAGGATGAACACTGAAGCTTTCTTT.

The J gene is TRBJ2-5, the V gene TRBV11-2, with 7 bases that match TRBD2. This CDR3 region has 13 residues. Germline assignment: CDR1 SGHAT and CDR2 FQNNGV. V shed 5 bases and J 7 bases; nucleotides not matched to a gene: 7. In DNA, the CDR3 is TGTGCCAGCAGCCTTTCGGGGGGAGGGACCCAGTACTTC. This translates into CASSLSGGGTQYF.

This chain links TRBV5-6 with TRBJ1-1, with D unresolved. Germline V CDR1 and CDR2: SGHDT, YYEEEE. This CDR3 is 14 amino acids long. With 4 bases removed from V and 4 bases from J, the gap between germline ends came to 14 bases. The CDR3 nucleotides are TGTGCCAGCAGCCTCATCCACAAATTCACTGAAGCTTTCTTT. Its protein is CASSLIHKFTEAFF.

This chain uses TRBV15 with TRBJ2-7; 8 nucleotides align to TRBD2. The CDR3 covers 17 residues. The V segment lost 0 bases and the J segment 5 bases; nucleotides outside the gene matches: 12. Germline values: CDR1 LNHNV, CDR2 YYDKDF (reference sequence). The CDR3 reads CATSRDPAGEARDEQYF. In DNA, the CDR3 is TGTGCCACCAGCAGAGACCCAGCGGGAGAAGCCAGAGACGAGCAGTACTTC.

This clone was observed a handful of times. This sequence joins TRBV5-1 and TRBJ2-1, with 7 nucleotides matching TRBD2. V shed 7 bases, J shed 6 bases, and the junction held 10 bases outside the gene matches. This CDR3 has 14 residues. CDR1 and CDR2 from the germline V gene are SGHRS and YFSETQ. The CDR3 bases are TGCGCCAGCCACCGAGGCGGGGGATTCAATGAGCAGTTCTTC. Amino acids: CASHRGGGFNEQFF.

CDR3 in DNA: TGTGCCAGCAGCTTAGGTCGACTAGCTCCCACAGATACGCAGTATTTT. This translates into CASSLGRLAPTDTQYF. The chain links TRBV7-2 to TRBJ2-3; 7 bases fit TRBD2. Germline V lookup: CDR1 SGHTA, CDR2 FQGNSA. The CDR3 runs 16 residues. The J segment lost 2 bases and the V segment lost 1 base, leaving 6 bases of the junction unmatched.

The chain uses TRBV5-1 and TRBJ1-1; D may be TRBD1 (6 bases). From germline, CDR1 is SGHRS and CDR2 YFSETQ. The CDR3 runs to 15 residues. The V end was cut by 3 bases, the J end by 5 bases, with 17 bases between. CDR3 nucleotide sequence: TGCGCCAGCAGCTCATTACAGGGCCTGGGGACTGAAGCTTTCTTT. It specifies CASSSLQGLGTEAFF.

This clone was found once. The chain combines TRBV10-3 with TRBJ1-1; D not resolved. Germline CDR1 ENHRY, CDR2 SYGVKD. Trimming took off 11 bases at V and 1 base at J, with 14 bases between the two ends. The CDR3 length is 13 residues. The CDR3 here is CASQRNKNTEAFF. The CDR3 DNA sequence: TGTGCCTCCCAGAGGAACAAGAACACTGAAGCTTTCTTT.

This clone showed up just a few times. J is TRBJ1-5 and V is TRBV7-9; D uncertain. Between the trimmed V and J ends, which lost 4 bases and 4 bases, there was a span of 8 bases. Germline CDR1 SEHNR, CDR2 FQNEAQ (reference sequence). This CDR3 spans 13 amino acids. The CDR3 here is CASSSTVNQPQHF. In DNA form, the CDR3 reads TGTGCCAGCAGCTCAACAGTGAATCAGCCCCAGCATTTT.

This chain links TRBV28 with TRBJ2-1; 13 bases line up with TRBD2. This CDR3 is 17 amino acids long. The germline V gene has CDR1 MDHEN and CDR2 SYDVKM. V gave up 1 base and J gave up 8 bases; unmatched junction bases: 8. This chain's CDR3 is CASSLSRLAGGRHEQFF. As DNA, the CDR3 is TGTGCCAGCAGTTTATCAAGACTAGCGGGAGGTAGACATGAGCAGTTCTTC.

CDR3 bases: TGTGCCACCAGCAGACAGACTAGCGGGAGGATCGGGGAGCTGTTTTTT. Translation gives CATSRQTSGRIGELFF. This rearrangement joins TRBV15 to TRBJ2-2, with 13 bases aligning to TRBD2. Germline V gene data show CDR1 as LNHNV and CDR2 as YYDKDF (reference sequence). The length of the CDR3 is 16 residues. The V gene end was trimmed by 2 bases and the J gene end by 7 bases; junction bases not matched to a gene: 4.

The CDR3 sequence is CATSRDTSGFETQYF. The CDR3 DNA sequence: TGTGCCACCAGCAGAGATACTTCGGGGTTTGAGACCCAGTACTTC. The rearrangement uses TRBV15 and TRBJ2-5; D may be TRBD2 (5 bases). Germline lookup yields CDR1 LNHNV and CDR2 YYDKDF (reference sequence). V lost 0 bases and J lost 5, with 13 bases in between. CDR3 length: 15 residues.

The sample holds one count of this clone. This sequence joins TRBV6-1 and TRBJ1-6; TRBD1 aligns across 8 bases. Germline V gives CDR1 MNHNS, CDR2 SASEGT. Trimming took 6 bases from V and 6 from J; bases not matched to a gene: 7. There are 15 residues in the CDR3. In DNA form, the CDR3 reads TGTGCCAGCAGACACCCGGGACAGGCTAATTCACCCCTCCACTTT. It encodes CASRHPGQANSPLHF.

V usage is TRBV11-2 and J usage is TRBJ2-7; TRBD2 matches 11 bases. V shed 5 bases and J 0 bases; nucleotides not matched to a gene: 3. CDR1 is SGHAT and CDR2 is FQNNGV in the germline V gene. The CDR3 length is 15 residues. DNA of the CDR3: TGTGCCAGCAGCCAAGGACTAGCGGGCTCCTACGAGCAGTACTTC. Encoded protein: CASSQGLAGSYEQYF.

In this sample, this clone turned up once. The chain links TRBV12-5 to TRBJ2-1; TRBD2 matches 9 bases. V shed 4 bases, J shed 4 bases, and the junction held 2 bases outside the gene matches. The V gene's germline CDR1 is LGHNT and CDR2 FRNRAP. The CDR3 contains 14 residues. As DNA, the CDR3 is TGTGCTAGTGGTTCTAGCGGGGCGTACAATGAGCAGTTCTTC. Translated: CASGSSGAYNEQFF.

This clone was counted between two and nine times. The V call is TRBV15, the J call TRBJ1-2; perhaps TRBD1 as D (5 bases). The germline gives CDR1 LNHNV, CDR2 YYDKDF (reference sequence). V was cut by 5 bases and J by 1 base, with 17 bases left in between. The CDR3 has 16 amino acids. The CDR3 sequence: CATSGGGSYINYGYTF. In nucleotides, the CDR3 is TGTGCCACCAGCGGGGGAGGCAGCTACATTAACTATGGCTACACCTTC.